This T cell receptor (beta chain) was observed in a study of cytomegalovirus exposure and HLA in healthy donors. For the study at large: About 85 million unique TCR sequences came from HLA-typed donors in an early release. In terms of ancestry, the Caucasian-associated cluster contained about four fifths of the roughly 400 genotyped donors. Findings and caveats of the study: Immune exposure information available was restricted to CMV serostatus. The study carried out a later analysis of TCR beta sequences. It associated around 17,000 of them with specific HLA alleles at a false discovery rate of 0.05.

This CDR3 is 13 amino acids long. V shed 0 bases and J shed 6 bases, with 7 bases lying between them. CDR1 MNHEY and CDR2 SVGAGI come from the germline V gene. A multiplex PCR was run with 60 Vbeta primers and 13 Jbeta primers. Repertoires were generated with immunoSEQ multiplex PCR, while TCRdb's copy carries only in-frame clones and drops some. The sample has about 180,000 clones; 76% are singletons. To note about this clone: Antigen specificity is unknown. The same CDR3 arises from other DNA sequences in this sample as well.

Sequencing was performed on PBMCs. The sequence was obtained from a woman aged 25-40 years in good health and CMV-seropositive. The chain uses TRBV6-5 and TRBJ2-3, with a tentative D call TRBD1 (6 bases). CDR3 nucleotides: TGTGCCAGCAGTTACTCGAGGGGGGATACGCAGTATTTT. Translated, it gives CASSYSRGDTQYF.